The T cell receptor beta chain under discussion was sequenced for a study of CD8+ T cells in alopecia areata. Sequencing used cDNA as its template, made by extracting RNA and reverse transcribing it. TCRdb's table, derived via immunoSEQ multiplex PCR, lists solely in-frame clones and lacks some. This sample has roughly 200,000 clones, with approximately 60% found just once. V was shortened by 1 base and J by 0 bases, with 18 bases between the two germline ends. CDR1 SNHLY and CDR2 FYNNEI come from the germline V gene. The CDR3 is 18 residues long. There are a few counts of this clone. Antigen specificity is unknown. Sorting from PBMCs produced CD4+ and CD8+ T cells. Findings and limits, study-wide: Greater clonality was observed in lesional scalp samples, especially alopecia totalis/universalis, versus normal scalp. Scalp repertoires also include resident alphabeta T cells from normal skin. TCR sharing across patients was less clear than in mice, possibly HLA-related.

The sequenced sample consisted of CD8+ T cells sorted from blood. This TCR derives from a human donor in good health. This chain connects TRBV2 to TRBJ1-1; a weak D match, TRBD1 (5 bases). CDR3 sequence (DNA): TGTGCCAGCAGTGAAGGAGTGGGGGACCTTTCCCTGAACACTGAAGCTTTCTTT. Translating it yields CASSEGVGDLSLNTEAFF.